This T cell receptor beta chain was identified during a study of T cells in Graves' hyperthyroidism and ophthalmopathy (dated by TCRdb to between 2018 and 2021). Notes on the research overall: Peripheral blood samples were taken at initial diagnosis, before any treatment was given. TCR V-J signatures able to tell the groups apart were searched for in a discovery cohort of 90 to 100 patients, of whom roughly 42 had Graves' ophthalmopathy and some 60 had stable Graves' hyperthyroidism. Whether ophthalmopathy could be predicted prospectively was tested in an independent validation cohort made up of roughly 20 hyperthyroidism patients plus 17 patients who later progressed to ophthalmopathy. The 95 to 100 discovery patients were divided at random into training and test sets in a 7:3 ratio. Thyroid tissue and blood T-cell repertoires from about six Graves' hyperthyroidism patients were also compared in the study. Once sampling was done, hyperthyroidism patients were given methimazole at a starting dose of 30 mg daily, whereas ophthalmopathy patients were given high-dose intravenous methylprednisolone. According to the paper, TCR Vbeta CDR3 sequencing was carried out on roughly 130 peripheral blood samples, which came from over 40 ophthalmopathy, around 74 hyperthyroidism and some 17 progressor patients. Summary of the overall study and its limitations: A 13 V-J signature model separated ophthalmopathy from stable hyperthyroidism, with around 90% sensitivity and 81.08% specificity in cross-validation and 80%/75% in testing. Sample size was not statistically predetermined, and investigators were not blinded to group allocation. In validation, the model predicted progression to ophthalmopathy with over 65% sensitivity and approximately 78% specificity, a median of roughly seven months before onset. Most expanded thyroid clonotypes (frequency above 0.001) were also found in blood, which suggests that blood repertoires may mirror thyroid immune responses.

Taken from cysteine to phenylalanine, the CDR3 has 14 residues. This entry keeps only the CDR3 DNA: 42 bases, framed from base 1. CDR1 and CDR2 are read off the germline V gene as MNHNS and SASEGT. V sheds 3 bases and J sheds 4 bases, leaving 9 bases between their ends. The TCR beta CDR3 regions were amplified from RNA transcripts. The first round of RT-PCR for the TCR CDR3 was performed with the HTBI primer set and the Qiagen OneStep RT-PCR kit. A second multiplex PCR round built the libraries, followed by size selection and purification. Paired-end sequencing of the libraries was performed with 100 bp reads on an Illumina HiSeq2000. Under the source paper's analysis protocol: SOAPnuke was used to process the raw data, with reads discarded if the reads contained adapters or uncalled bases, had a mean Phred below 15, or lacked an exact constant-primer or identifier match. COPE v1.2.5 was used to merge high-quality paired reads, and clonotypes were defined as unique nucleotide sequences. MiTCR v1.1 was used to align the clonotypes against IMGT TRBV, TRBD and TRBJ reference segments. The analysis included only V-J combinations with a frequency above 0.0001, which together covered about 99% of the repertoires. The TCS score was defined as F50 (clonal expansion) divided by E x V (chaos), with BLOSUM62-based TCRdist calculated between CDR3 peptides within each V-J. Welch's t-statistics and random forest reduced fewer than 550 V-J features to around 14, which were used in a naive Bayes classifier (R e1071). The public reads were reprocessed in TCRdb via fastp at Q25 and MiXCR, keeping in-frame beta chains. Rows matching on CDR3 protein sequence are summarized as one entry with the most common DNA and genes. Clone size and V and J calls follow TCRdb, not the original study. The sample data list roughly 93,000 distinct CDR3 sequences, and about 51% of these were observed just once. Of the sample, roughly 27% falls within the top ten clones.

A note on this clonotype: What this receptor recognizes is not known. No per-base quality is available; no much larger clone lies one base away.

Stable Graves' hyperthyroidism was defined as no progression to ophthalmopathy during 18 months of follow-up. Hyperthyroidism patients were aged 18 to 65 years and newly diagnosed, with disease duration of less than 2 months. The study excluded patients with uncontrolled infections, other autoimmune diseases, pregnancy or lactation. Diagnoses were based on clinical symptoms, serum thyroxine and TRAb, thyroid ultrasound and orbital computed tomography. PBMCs were isolated from more than 9 ml of fresh peripheral blood by Ficoll-Paque density gradient centrifugation. Total RNA was extracted with Trizol reagent, and quality was checked on an Agilent 2100 Bioanalyzer.

The clonotype comes from a middle-aged woman with Graves' hyperthyroidism. The sequence is built from TRBV6-1 and TRBJ2-2; the D match is possibly TRBD1 or TRBD2, with 5 bases aligned in each. The specimen sequenced was blood. The CDR3 protein: CASSEGDPTGELFF. The nucleotide sequence reads as follows: TGTGCCAGCAGTGAGGGGGATCCCACCGGGGAGCTGTTTTTT.